A selection of T cell receptor beta chains follows, all from one sample in a study of shared clonotypes between healthy human individuals. Profiled with immunoSEQ multiplex PCR; TCRdb holds only in-frame clones, not every one. The profile shows approximately 2.5 million clones, roughly 93% of them singletons. The sample comprised naive CD4+ T cells from PBMCs. These receptor sequences come from a man between 18 and 29 years old in good health. Some clones in this sample may be carry-over from other donors' samples. CDR3s include the opening cysteine and the closing phenylalanine or tryptophan. A D gene is named only where the DNA matches it firmly. Size is stated for part of the rows, as once, few or many counts, or as a class when the clone is expanded.

>TRBV7-2|NA|TRBJ1-5|NA
TGTGCCAGCAGCTTAATGCTCGGTGGCAATCAGCCCCAGCATTTT
CASSLMLGGNQPQHF
>TRBV2|NA|TRBJ1-2|NA
TGTGCCAGCAGGGAGCGCGGCTATGGCTACACCTTC
CASRERGYGYTF
>TRBV29-1|NA|TRBJ2-2|NA
TGCAGCGTTGTCAGCACAAGGCAGGAGCTGTTTTTT
CSVVSTRQELFF
>TRBV30|NA|TRBJ2-5|once
TGTGCCTGGAGTGTGCAACCGGGGGAGACCCAGTACTTC
CAWSVQPGETQYF
>TRBV29-1|NA|TRBJ1-4|NA
TGCAGCGTTGGCAGACCAAATGAAAAACTGTTTTTT
CSVGRPNEKLFF
>TRBV9|NA|TRBJ2-7|NA
TGTGCCAGCAGAGGGACAACCTACGAGCAGTACTTC
CASRGTTYEQYF
>TRBV5-1|TRBD2|TRBJ2-3|NA
TGCGCCAGCAGCTTACTAGCGGGAGGGGCTAGCACAGATACGCAGTATTTT
CASSLLAGGASTDTQYF
>TRBV18|NA|TRBJ2-2|NA
TGTGCCAGCTCACCACCCCGGGGGTCCGGGGAGCTGTTTTTT
CASSPPRGSGELFF
>TRBV14|NA|TRBJ2-1|NA
TGTGCCAGCAGCCAAGGTCTCCAGGGGCGGAAGTTCTTC
CASSQGLQGRKFF
>TRBV19|NA|TRBJ2-3|NA
TGTGCCAGTAGTCGTATAGGGCCGTTACGGGCAAGTAGCACAGATACGCAGTATTTT
CASSRIGPLRASSTDTQYF
>TRBV6-1|NA|TRBJ1-5|NA
TGTGCCAGCAGTGGACTAAAACAGGTTAGCAATCAGCCCCAGCATTTT
CASSGLKQVSNQPQHF
>TRBV18|NA|TRBJ1-5|NA
TGTGCCAGCTCACCACTAGACAGCGGTCAGCCCCAGCATTTT
CASSPLDSGQPQHF
>TRBV28|NA|TRBJ1-3|NA
TGTGCCAGCAATGGGGCCTTCCCCGCTGGAAACACCATATATTTT
CASNGAFPAGNTIYF
>TRBV15|NA|TRBJ2-5|NA
TGTGCCACCAGCAGAGGGGCGGCAGGGTTTGAAGAGACCCAGTACTTC
CATSRGAAGFEETQYF
>TRBV6-1|NA|TRBJ1-3|NA
TGTGCCAGCAGTCCAGGGCCGAGACCTGGAAACACCATATATTTT
CASSPGPRPGNTIYF
>TRBV19|NA|TRBJ2-7|few
TGTGCCAGTGTGGGGGACAAGTCCTACGAGCAGTACTTC
CASVGDKSYEQYF
>TRBV28|NA|TRBJ2-1|NA
TGTGCCAGCAGGTCCTCCAGGGGCGATGAGCAGTTCTTC
CASRSSRGDEQFF
>TRBV9|TRBD1|TRBJ2-6|NA
TGTGCCAGCAGCGTAGTCCCAGGGGGTAGCTCTGGGGCCAACGTCCTGACTTTC
CASSVVPGGSSGANVLTF